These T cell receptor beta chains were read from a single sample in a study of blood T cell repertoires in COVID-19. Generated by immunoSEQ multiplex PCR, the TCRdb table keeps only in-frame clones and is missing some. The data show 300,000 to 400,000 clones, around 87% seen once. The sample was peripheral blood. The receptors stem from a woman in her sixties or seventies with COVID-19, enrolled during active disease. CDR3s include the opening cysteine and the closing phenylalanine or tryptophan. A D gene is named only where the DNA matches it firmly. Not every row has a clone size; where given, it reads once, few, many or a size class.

TGTGCCAGCAGTTGGGGGCGACGGAATAATTCACCCCTCCACTTT	CASSWGRRNNSPLHF	TRBJ1-6	TRBV28	-	-
TGCGCCAGCAGAAGTCCGAGCTCCTATAATTCACCCCTCCACTTT	CASRSPSSYNSPLHF	TRBJ1-6	TRBV10-2	-	-
TGTGCCAGCAGTTACTCGTGGTACGGGAGCTACGAGCAGTACTTC	CASSYSWYGSYEQYF	TRBJ2-7	TRBV6-5	-	-
TGTGCCAGCAGCTTAGAACTGAGCCTAGCGGGGGGGCTGGGCACAGATACGCAGTATTTT	CASSLELSLAGGLGTDTQYF	TRBJ2-3	TRBV11-2	-	TRBD2
TGTGCCAGCGGGGATAGTAGCGGGGGTAGCCTCTACGAGCAGTACTTC	CASGDSSGGSLYEQYF	TRBJ2-7	TRBV9	-	TRBD2
TGTGCCAGCAGCGGGGAGACTGTGGCCTCCTACAATGAGCAGTTCTTC	CASSGETVASYNEQFF	TRBJ2-1	TRBV7-9	-	-
TGTGCCAGCAGCGGATACAGGGGGCACAGCAATCAGCCCCAGCATTTT	CASSGYRGHSNQPQHF	TRBJ1-5	TRBV5-8	once	TRBD1
TGTGCCAGCAGTCCAGACAGGGGGCTTCGCGAGCAGTACTTC	CASSPDRGLREQYF	TRBJ2-7	TRBV7-9	-	TRBD1
TGTGCCAGCAGTGAACGGGGGATGAATAATTCACCCCTCCACTTT	CASSERGMNNSPLHF	TRBJ1-6	TRBV25-1	-	-
TGTGCCAGCAGCTTAGACCAGGGCGCTAATGAAAAACTGTTTTTT	CASSLDQGANEKLFF	TRBJ1-4	TRBV7-9	-	-
TGCGCCAGCAGCCCCGGACAGGGCGGTGGCTACACCTTC	CASSPGQGGGYTF	TRBJ1-2	TRBV5-1	few	TRBD1
TGCGCCAGCAGCTTGGGAACATCCAGGGCCGGAAACACCATATATTTT	CASSLGTSRAGNTIYF	TRBJ1-3	TRBV5-1	once	-
TGCGCCAGCACAAGTCGGGGGGGCACCACTGAAGCTTTCTTT	CASTSRGGTTEAFF	TRBJ1-1	TRBV5-1	-	-
TGTGCCACCAGTGATTCAAGGACAGGGCCCACTGAAGCTTTCTTT	CATSDSRTGPTEAFF	TRBJ1-1	TRBV24-1	-	TRBD1
TGTGCCAGCAGCCGGGAAGGACTGACAGGGCTAACTAATGAAAAACTGTTTTTT	CASSREGLTGLTNEKLFF	TRBJ1-4	TRBV3-1/TRBV3-2	-	TRBD1
TGTGCCTGGAGTGTGGCCGAAAAAGAGACCCAGTACTTC	CAWSVAEKETQYF	TRBJ2-5	TRBV30	-	-
TGTGCCAGCAGCCTAAGACAGATCTCATATGGCTACACCTTC	CASSLRQISYGYTF	TRBJ1-2	TRBV28	few	-
TGTGCCAGCAGCGCCACCCCTAACAGCAATCAGCCCCAGCATTTT	CASSATPNSNQPQHF	TRBJ1-5	TRBV7-8	-	-
TGTGCCAGCAGCCAAGCAAACAGGGTAAATGAGCAGTTCTTC	CASSQANRVNEQFF	TRBJ2-1	TRBV3-1/TRBV3-2	-	-
TGCGCCAGCAGCCAAGGGGATGGGTCTGGGGCCAACGTCCTGACTTTC	CASSQGDGSGANVLTF	TRBJ2-6	TRBV5-1	-	-
TGTGCCAGCTCACCACGGAGAGGAGAAGCTTTCTTT	CASSPRRGEAFF	TRBJ1-1	TRBV18	-	-
TGTGCCAGCAGCCTAAATCACCGGACAGGGTATGGCTACACCTTC	CASSLNHRTGYGYTF	TRBJ1-2	TRBV7-8	-	TRBD1
TGTGCCAGCAGTGAACTGACAGGCCTCACTGAAGCTTTCTTT	CASSELTGLTEAFF	TRBJ1-1	TRBV2	once	-
TGTGCCAGCAGCGAGCGGACAGTTCCTAACTATGGCTACACCTTC	CASSERTVPNYGYTF	TRBJ1-2	TRBV5-4	-	-
TGTGCCAGCAGCAAAGAACAGTTGAACACTGAAGCTTTCTTT	CASSKEQLNTEAFF	TRBJ1-1	TRBV21-1	-	-
TGTGCCAGCAGCCCTCAGGGTGGCGGTCTTAGGAACTACGAGCAGTACTTC	CASSPQGGGLRNYEQYF	TRBJ2-7	TRBV2	few	-
TGTGCCAGCAGCTTAAATCCCAGAACCGGGGAGCTGTTTTTT	CASSLNPRTGELFF	TRBJ2-2	TRBV5-4	-	-
TGTGCCAGTGAGAGAGGGGGGGTGTACAATGAGCAGTTCTTC	CASERGGVYNEQFF	TRBJ2-1	TRBV19	once	-
TGTGCCAGTGCGAGGACAGGGAGCTGGGGCTACACCTTC	CASARTGSWGYTF	TRBJ1-2	TRBV7-3	once	TRBD1
TGTGCCAGCAACCAAGGGGGGGCAGGTGATACGCAGTATTTT	CASNQGGAGDTQYF	TRBJ2-3	TRBV6-6	-	-
TGTGCCACAATCGACAGCCCGTCCTACGAGCAGTACTTC	CATIDSPSYEQYF	TRBJ2-7	TRBV14	once	-
TGTGCCAGCAGCGTCGCGGGGGGGAGGACCTACAATGAGCAGTTCTTC	CASSVAGGRTYNEQFF	TRBJ2-1	TRBV13	-	TRBD2
TGTGCCAGCAGTCTCACAGGGGGGAACACCGGGGAGCTGTTTTTT	CASSLTGGNTGELFF	TRBJ2-2	TRBV7-3	-	TRBD1
TGTGCCAGTAGTACCTCCTTATTTGTCCCCGGGGAGCTGTTTTTT	CASSTSLFVPGELFF	TRBJ2-2	TRBV19	-	-
TGTGCCAGCAGCCAAGAGACTAGCGGGACGGACGATGAGCAGTTCTTC	CASSQETSGTDDEQFF	TRBJ2-1	TRBV4-2	-	TRBD2
TGTGCCAGCAGTTTGGCACCTACAGGGAACACTGAAGCTTTCTTT	CASSLAPTGNTEAFF	TRBJ1-1	TRBV28	-	-
TGTGCCAGCAGTTTATCGTCCGGGCAGGGGTATGGCTACACCTTC	CASSLSSGQGYGYTF	TRBJ1-2	TRBV28	-	-
TGTGCCAGCAGCCAAGATGAAGTAGGGACAGGGAGGAATGAGCAGTTCTTC	CASSQDEVGTGRNEQFF	TRBJ2-1	TRBV3-1/TRBV3-2	once	TRBD1